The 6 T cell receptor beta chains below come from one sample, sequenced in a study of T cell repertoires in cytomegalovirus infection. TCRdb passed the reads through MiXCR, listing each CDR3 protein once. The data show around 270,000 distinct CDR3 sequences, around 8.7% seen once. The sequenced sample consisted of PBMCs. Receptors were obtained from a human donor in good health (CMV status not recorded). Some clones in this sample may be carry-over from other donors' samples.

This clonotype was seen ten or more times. CDR3 DNA sequence: TGTGCCAGCAAGTTAACAGGGAGCATGAACACTGAAGCTTTCTTT. This codes for CASKLTGSMNTEAFF. The chain uses TRBV6-5 and TRBJ1-1, with TRBD1 as a possible D gene (6 bases). V dropped 7 bases and J dropped 0 bases, with 15 bases sitting between them. There are 15 residues in the CDR3. Germline CDR1 and CDR2: MNHEY and SVGAGI.

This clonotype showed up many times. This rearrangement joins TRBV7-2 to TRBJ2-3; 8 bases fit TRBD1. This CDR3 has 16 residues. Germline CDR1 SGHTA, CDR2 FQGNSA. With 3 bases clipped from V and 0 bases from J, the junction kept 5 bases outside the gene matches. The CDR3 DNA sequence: TGTGCCAGCAGCTTCCTAAGACAGGGGAGCACAGATACGCAGTATTTT. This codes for CASSFLRQGSTDTQYF.

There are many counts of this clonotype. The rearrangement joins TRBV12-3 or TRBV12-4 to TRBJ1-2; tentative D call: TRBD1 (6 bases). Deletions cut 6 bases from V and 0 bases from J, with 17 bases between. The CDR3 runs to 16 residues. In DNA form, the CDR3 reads TGTGCCAGCAGCCCCGAGGGGGGAGACACTAACTATGGCTACACCTTC. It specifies CASSPEGGDTNYGYTF.

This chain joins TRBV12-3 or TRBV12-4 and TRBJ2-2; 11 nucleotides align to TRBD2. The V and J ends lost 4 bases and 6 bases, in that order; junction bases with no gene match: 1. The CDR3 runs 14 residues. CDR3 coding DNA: TGTGCCAGCAGTTATAGCGGGGGGGCCGGGGAGCTGTTTTTT. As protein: CASSYSGGAGELFF.

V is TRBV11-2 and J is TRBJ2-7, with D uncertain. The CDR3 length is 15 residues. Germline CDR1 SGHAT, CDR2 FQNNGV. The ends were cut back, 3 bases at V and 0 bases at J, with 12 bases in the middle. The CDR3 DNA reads TGTGCCAGCAGCTTTGGTGCGGAGAGCTCCTACGAGCAGTACTTC. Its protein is CASSFGAESSYEQYF.

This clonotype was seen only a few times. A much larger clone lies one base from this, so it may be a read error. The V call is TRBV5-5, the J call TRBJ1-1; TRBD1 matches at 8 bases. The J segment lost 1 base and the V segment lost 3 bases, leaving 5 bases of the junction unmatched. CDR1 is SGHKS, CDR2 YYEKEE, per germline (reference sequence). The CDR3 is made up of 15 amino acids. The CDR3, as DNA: TGTGCCAGCAGCTGGGACGGACAGGGGAACACTGAAGCTTTCTTT. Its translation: CASSWDGQGNTEAFF.